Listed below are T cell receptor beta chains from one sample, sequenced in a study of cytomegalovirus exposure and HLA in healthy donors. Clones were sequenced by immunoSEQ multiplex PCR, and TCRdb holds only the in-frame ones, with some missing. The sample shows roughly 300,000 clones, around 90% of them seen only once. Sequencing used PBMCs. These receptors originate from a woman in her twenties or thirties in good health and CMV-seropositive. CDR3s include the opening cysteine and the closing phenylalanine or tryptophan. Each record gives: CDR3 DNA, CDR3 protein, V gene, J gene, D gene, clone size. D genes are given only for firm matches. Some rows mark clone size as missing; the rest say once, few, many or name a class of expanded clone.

CDR3 DNA: TGTGCCAGCAAATCTACAGGGTTCGGCTACAATGAGCAGTTCTTC
CDR3 protein: CASKSTGFGYNEQFF
V gene: TRBV2
J gene: TRBJ2-1
D gene: NA
clone size: NA

CDR3 DNA: TGTGCCAGCAGCCAAGGGACGTTGTCGGGCTACACCTTC
CDR3 protein: CASSQGTLSGYTF
V gene: TRBV4-2
J gene: TRBJ1-2
D gene: NA
clone size: NA

CDR3 DNA: TGCGCCAGCAGCTCTACAGGCGGTGGCGAGCAGTACTTC
CDR3 protein: CASSSTGGGEQYF
V gene: TRBV5-1
J gene: TRBJ2-7
D gene: NA
clone size: NA

CDR3 DNA: TGCGCCAGCAGCTTGGGAGGGGGCCTAGGAGGCAATGAGCAGTTCTTC
CDR3 protein: CASSLGGGLGGNEQFF
V gene: TRBV5-1
J gene: TRBJ2-1
D gene: TRBD1
clone size: NA

CDR3 DNA: TGTGCCAGCAGCTGGGGACAGGCGACCTACGAGCAGTACTTC
CDR3 protein: CASSWGQATYEQYF
V gene: TRBV7-2
J gene: TRBJ2-7
D gene: TRBD1
clone size: NA

CDR3 DNA: TGTGCCAGCAGCTTAGCGGTGGGGGCGGGTGAAAAACTGTTTTTT
CDR3 protein: CASSLAVGAGEKLFF
V gene: TRBV7-9
J gene: TRBJ1-4
D gene: NA
clone size: NA

CDR3 DNA: TGTGCCAGCGAGGGGAATGGCTACACCTTC
CDR3 protein: CASEGNGYTF
V gene: TRBV2
J gene: TRBJ1-2
D gene: NA
clone size: few

CDR3 DNA: TGCGCCAGCAGCCAAGGGACTAGCGGTTACGAGCAGTACTTC
CDR3 protein: CASSQGTSGYEQYF
V gene: TRBV4-3
J gene: TRBJ2-7
D gene: TRBD2
clone size: NA

CDR3 DNA: TGTGCCAGCAGCCAAGTGGACCCGGGCACTGAAGCTTTCTTT
CDR3 protein: CASSQVDPGTEAFF
V gene: TRBV4-2
J gene: TRBJ1-1
D gene: NA
clone size: few

CDR3 DNA: TGTGCCAGCAGCTTAGCAGGGACAGCCTACGAGCAGTACTTC
CDR3 protein: CASSLAGTAYEQYF
V gene: TRBV7-8
J gene: TRBJ2-7
D gene: TRBD1
clone size: NA

CDR3 DNA: TGTGCCAGCAGCGTAGGCAGCCATCAGCCCCAGCATTTT
CDR3 protein: CASSVGSHQPQHF
V gene: TRBV9
J gene: TRBJ1-5
D gene: NA
clone size: NA

CDR3 DNA: TGTGCCAGCCGACAGGGGTTGGCTGGTAATTCACCCCTCCACTTT
CDR3 protein: CASRQGLAGNSPLHF
V gene: TRBV28
J gene: TRBJ1-6
D gene: TRBD1
clone size: NA

CDR3 DNA: TGCGCCAGCAGCTTGAGACAGCAATCCTACGAGCAGTACTTC
CDR3 protein: CASSLRQQSYEQYF
V gene: TRBV5-1
J gene: TRBJ2-7
D gene: NA
clone size: NA

CDR3 DNA: TGTGCCAGCAGGCGTCAGGGACATTCCACCTGGAGCACTGAAGCTTTCTTT
CDR3 protein: CASRRQGHSTWSTEAFF
V gene: TRBV2
J gene: TRBJ1-1
D gene: NA
clone size: NA